These T cell receptor beta chains were read from a single sample in a study of blood T cell repertoires in COVID-19. Only in-frame clones appear in the TCRdb table, and some are missing; sequencing was by immunoSEQ multiplex PCR. The profile covers roughly 250,000 clones, with more than 85% appearing a single time and about 1.6% taken by the ten largest. The material sequenced was PBMCs or T cells enriched from blood (not recorded which). The receptors were sampled from a woman in her forties or fifties who had recovered from COVID-19. CDR3s include the opening cysteine and the closing phenylalanine or tryptophan. D genes are given only for firm matches. Not every row has a clone size; where given, it reads once, few, many or a size class.

>TRBV27|TRBD2|TRBJ2-1|.
TGTGCCAGCAGTTTAACTAGCGGAATTCTTTACAATGAGCAGTTCTTC
CASSLTSGILYNEQFF
>TRBV7-2|.|TRBJ2-3|.
TGTGCCAGCAGCCAGGGACTCCAGTGGGATACGCAGTATTTT
CASSQGLQWDTQYF
>TRBV5-6|TRBD1|TRBJ2-5|.
TGTGCCAGCAGCTTGAACAGGGGGCAAGTGGAGACCCAGTACTTC
CASSLNRGQVETQYF
>TRBV4-3|TRBD2|TRBJ2-2|.
TGCGCCAGCAGCCAAGCCTCCGCGGGAGGGCCCACCGGGGAGCTGTTTTTT
CASSQASAGGPTGELFF
>TRBV9|TRBD2|TRBJ2-1|.
TGTGCCAGCAGCGTAGATGTGACTAGCGGGAGGACAGGGGAGCAGTTCTTC
CASSVDVTSGRTGEQFF
>TRBV12-3/TRBV12-4|.|TRBJ1-5|few
TGTGCCAGCAGTTTAAGGGGTGACCAGCATTTT
CASSLRGDQHF
>TRBV5-1|.|TRBJ1-3|once
TGCGCCAGCAGTGCGAACAGGGCAGGAAACACCATATATTTT
CASSANRAGNTIYF
>TRBV4-3|.|TRBJ1-6|.
TGCGCCAGCAGCCAAGATTTAGTATATAATTCACCCCTCCACTTT
CASSQDLVYNSPLHF
>TRBV6-5|.|TRBJ2-1|.
TGTGCCAGCAGTTGGGACACGAGCTCCTACAATGAGCAGTTCTTC
CASSWDTSSYNEQFF
>TRBV3-1/TRBV3-2|TRBD1|TRBJ2-3|.
TGTGCCAGCAGCTCCCGGACAGGGGGTTTGGTAGATACGCAGTATTTT
CASSSRTGGLVDTQYF
>TRBV6-5|.|TRBJ1-1|.
TGTGCCAGCCGCCAGTTGCATGAAGCTTTCTTT
CASRQLHEAFF
>TRBV7-2|.|TRBJ1-2|.
TGTGCCAGCAACTTTAGGACTTCGGGTAGGGATGGCTACACCTTC
CASNFRTSGRDGYTF
>TRBV6-5|TRBD2|TRBJ2-4|.
TGTGCCAGCAACCTAGCGGGAGGCAAAAACATTCAGTACTTC
CASNLAGGKNIQYF
>TRBV16|.|TRBJ1-1|.
TGTGCCAGCAGCCAATTGGGAGGGACGGACACTGAAGCTTTCTTT
CASSQLGGTDTEAFF
>TRBV30|TRBD2|TRBJ2-3|.
TGTGCCTGGAGTTCCGGGCTAGCGGAAACAGATACGCAGTATTTT
CAWSSGLAETDTQYF
>TRBV6-2/TRBV6-3|TRBD2|TRBJ2-4|.
TGTGCCAGCACCCCACTAGCGGGAGGCGCCAAAAACATTCAGTACTTC
CASTPLAGGAKNIQYF
>TRBV9|TRBD1|TRBJ1-1|once
TGTGCCAGCAGTACAGGGGTGAACACTGAAGCTTTCTTT
CASSTGVNTEAFF
>TRBV19|.|TRBJ1-4|.
TGTGCCACAAGCGGGGGGCGAGATGAAAAACTGTTTTTT
CATSGGRDEKLFF
>TRBV5-4|TRBD2|TRBJ2-2|.
TGTGCCAGCAGCAAACTAGCGGGAGAGGCCGGGGAGCTGTTTTTT
CASSKLAGEAGELFF
>TRBV7-3|.|TRBJ2-1|.
TGTGCCAGCAGTCTTAACGAGTACGGGGTTGAGCAGTTCTTC
CASSLNEYGVEQFF
>TRBV6-5|.|TRBJ2-1|once
TGTGCCAGCAAGGGAGTACCGTCTGTAATGGTTGAGCAGTTCTTC
CASKGVPSVMVEQFF
>TRBV4-1|TRBD1|TRBJ1-1|.
TGCGCCAGCAGCCGAACACCCGGACAGGGGGTAACTGAAGCTTTCTTT
CASSRTPGQGVTEAFF
>TRBV11-3|TRBD1|TRBJ1-1|.
TGTGCCAGCAGCTCCGGGACAGCTCGTAACCCGAACACTGAAGCTTTCTTT
CASSSGTARNPNTEAFF
>TRBV6-6|.|TRBJ2-7|.
TGTGCCAGCAGTACCGGGACAAACTACGAGCAGTACTTC
CASSTGTNYEQYF
>TRBV5-1|.|TRBJ1-4|once
TGCGCCAGCAGCGCCGGGAGTAATGAAAAACTGTTTTTT
CASSAGSNEKLFF
>TRBV10-3|.|TRBJ1-6|few
TGTGCCATCAGTGCCAACTTGAATTCACCCCTCCACTTT
CAISANLNSPLHF
>TRBV27|TRBD1|TRBJ1-2|few
TGTGCCAGCAGTTTAACACTACAGGGGAGGCATGGCTACACCTTC
CASSLTLQGRHGYTF
>TRBV20-1|.|TRBJ1-5|.
TGCAGTGCTAGTCGACAGTTGCAGCCCCAGCATTTT
CSASRQLQPQHF
>TRBV5-1|.|TRBJ2-7|few
TGCGCCAGCAGCTTGGGGGTAGCGCTGTACGAGCAGTACTTC
CASSLGVALYEQYF
>TRBV27|TRBD1|TRBJ2-7|.
TGTGCCAGCAGTTTCGGGACAGGCTACGAGCAGTACTTC
CASSFGTGYEQYF
>TRBV11-2|TRBD1|TRBJ1-3|.
TGTGCCAGCAGCTTAGATCCCGGACAGGGAAGCTCTGGAAACACCATATATTTT
CASSLDPGQGSSGNTIYF
>TRBV3-1/TRBV3-2|.|TRBJ2-3|.
TGTGCCAGCAGCCAAGCTAAACGGACAGATACGCAGTATTTT
CASSQAKRTDTQYF
>TRBV7-2|.|TRBJ2-7|.
TGTGCCAGCAGCTCTGCCCCCCCGGGCGAGCAGTACTTC
CASSSAPPGEQYF
>TRBV19|.|TRBJ1-5|once
TGTGCCAGTAGCCCTCTTTTAGCTGGTGCGCGTCAGCCCCAGCATTTT
CASSPLLAGARQPQHF
>TRBV29-1|.|TRBJ2-6|.
TGCAGCGTTGGCCTCACAGGTGATGGCTCTGGGGCCAACGTCCTGACTTTC
CSVGLTGDGSGANVLTF
>TRBV6-4|.|TRBJ1-5|.
TGTGCCAGCAGTGTTGAGTACAATCAGCCCCAGCATTTT
CASSVEYNQPQHF
>TRBV27|.|TRBJ1-1|.
TGTGCCAGCAGTCTTTTCGCAGGTTCGAACACTGAAGCTTTCTTT
CASSLFAGSNTEAFF
>TRBV5-8|TRBD2|TRBJ2-3|.
TGTGCCAGCAGCTTGCCATTAGCGGGAGGTCAAGATACGCAGTATTTT
CASSLPLAGGQDTQYF
>TRBV19|.|TRBJ1-2|.
TGTGCCAGTAGTATGCAGGGAAGGGATGGCTACACCTTC
CASSMQGRDGYTF
>TRBV6-2/TRBV6-3|.|TRBJ1-1|.
TGTGCCAGCACCCCAAGCGGCGATAACACTGAAGCTTTCTTT
CASTPSGDNTEAFF
>TRBV11-2|.|TRBJ2-1|.
TGTGCCAGCAGCCCCCAGGCAGTCTACAATGAGCAGTTCTTC
CASSPQAVYNEQFF
>TRBV9|.|TRBJ2-1|.
TGTGCCAGCAGCGTAATGATGTCTAGCGCCTACAATGAGCAGTTCTTC
CASSVMMSSAYNEQFF
>TRBV13|TRBD2|TRBJ2-2|once
TGTGCCAGCAGCTTAGGCCTTCTAGCGGGAGACACCGGGGAGCTGTTTTTT
CASSLGLLAGDTGELFF
>TRBV5-1|.|TRBJ2-1|.
TGCGCCAGCAACTTATTTCGTGTGTCCTACAATGAGCAGTTCTTC
CASNLFRVSYNEQFF
>TRBV5-5|.|TRBJ1-5|.
TGTGCCAGCAGCTTGAGCCCTGACAGTGGGCATCAGCCCCAGCATTTT
CASSLSPDSGHQPQHF
>TRBV3-1/TRBV3-2|.|TRBJ1-6|.
TGTGCCAGCAGCCAAGGATGGGGGGGAGAATCACCCCTCCACTTT
CASSQGWGGESPLHF
>TRBV19|.|TRBJ1-3|.
TGTGCCAGTAGTATAGATTTTGGAGGGCCTGGAAACACCATATATTTT
CASSIDFGGPGNTIYF
>TRBV5-8|.|TRBJ2-5|.
TGTGCCAGCAGCTTGGAGGGGCGACAAGAGACCCAGTACTTC
CASSLEGRQETQYF
>TRBV12-5|TRBD1|TRBJ1-2|.
TGTGCTAGTGGGACTCCGGGACAGTTCTATGGCTACACCTTC
CASGTPGQFYGYTF
>TRBV27|TRBD2|TRBJ2-7|.
TGTGCCAGCAAGCGGGAGACTGGCGGCTCCTACGAGCAGTACTTC
CASKRETGGSYEQYF
>TRBV7-3|.|TRBJ2-1|.
TGTGCCAGCAGCTTAAGCGGAAGCTACAATGAGCAGTTCTTC
CASSLSGSYNEQFF
>TRBV12-3/TRBV12-4|.|TRBJ2-3|.
TGTGCCAGCAGTTTAACGGGAGATACGCAGTATTTT
CASSLTGDTQYF
>TRBV27|.|TRBJ1-5|.
TGTGCCAGCAGTTTCCAGGGGAATCAGCCCCAGCATTTT
CASSFQGNQPQHF
>TRBV27|TRBD1|TRBJ2-5|.
TGTGCCAGCAGTACTTGGGACAGGAGCTACCAAGAGACCCAGTACTTC
CASSTWDRSYQETQYF
>TRBV11-2|TRBD1|TRBJ2-1|.
TGTGCCAGCAGCTTAATTCGGACAGGGGGCAATGAGCAGTTCTTC
CASSLIRTGGNEQFF